A single sample is the source of the 30 T cell receptor beta chains below, sequenced in a study of long-term antiretroviral therapy in people with HIV. Survey level was the resolution at which the v3.0 immunoSEQ assay ran. Data came from immunoSEQ multiplex PCR; TCRdb stores just in-frame clones and leaves some out. The table lists roughly 40,000 clones, about 85% of them singletons. Sequenced here: unsorted PBMCs, sampled 3.1 years after starting antiretroviral therapy. The origin of the receptors is a woman aged 45-65 years with HIV.

The gene calls are TRBV9 and TRBJ2-7; 8 bases agree with TRBD1. Germline CDR1 is SGDLS and CDR2 is YYNGEE. The CDR3 extends over 15 amino acids. After removal of 1 base from V and 5 bases from J, the junction contained 8 bases not matched to a gene. The CDR3 sequence is CASSVLGTGGDEQYF. DNA for the CDR3: TGTGCCAGCAGCGTACTGGGGACAGGAGGGGACGAGCAGTACTTC.

J is TRBJ2-7 and V is TRBV7-9; a possible D gene is TRBD1 (7 bases). The CDR3 consists of 14 residues. Germline V gene sequence: CDR1 SEHNR, CDR2 FQNEAQ (reference sequence). The V gene lost 5 bases and the J gene lost 2 bases, with 13 bases spanning the gap. CDR3 loop: CASSDRDFPYEQYF. For the CDR3, the DNA is TGTGCCAGCAGCGACAGGGACTTTCCCTACGAGCAGTACTTC. Filled out from reference TRBV7-9 and TRBJ2-7, the complete variable domain reads DTGVSQNPRHKITKRGQNVTFRCDPISEHNRLYWYRQTLGQGPEFLTYFQNEAQLEKSRLLSDRFSAERPKGSFSTLEIQRTEQGDSAMYLCASSDRDFPYEQYFGPGTRLTVT.

This chain uses TRBV10-3 with TRBJ2-7, with D tentatively TRBD1 (5 bases). The V gene lost 4 bases and the J gene lost 3 bases, with 13 bases spanning the gap. CDR3 size: 14 residues. The V gene's germline CDR1 is ENHRY and CDR2 SYGVKD. The CDR3, as DNA: TGTGCCATCAGTGTAGACAGTTACAACTACGAGCAGTACTTC. Translated, it gives CAISVDSYNYEQYF.

This clone showed up just once. The chain is built from TRBV27 and TRBJ1-1, with D possibly being TRBD1 (5 bases). V lost 2 bases, J lost 5 bases, and 9 bases lay in between. Germline CDR1 reads MNHEY; CDR2 reads SMNVEV (reference sequence). The CDR3 is 13 amino acids. This CDR3 reads CASSLRGGTEAFF. CDR3 in DNA: TGTGCCAGCAGTTTAAGGGGTGGTACTGAAGCTTTCTTT.

V usage is TRBV11-2 and J usage is TRBJ1-2; D uncertain. Germline CDR1 and CDR2: SGHAT and FQNNGV. The CDR3 is made up of 15 amino acids. V was pared by 5 bases and J by 6 bases, with 19 bases between. Here the CDR3 reads CASSLGRRPEDGYTF. Written as DNA, the CDR3 is TGTGCCAGCAGCCTAGGTCGTCGGCCGGAAGATGGCTACACCTTC.

The J gene is TRBJ2-3, the V gene TRBV5-8, with a possible D match to TRBD2 (5 bases). The CDR3 is 15 amino acids. V was trimmed by 3 bases and J by 2 bases, leaving 13 bases between them. Germline CDR1 SGHTS, CDR2 YDEGEE. CDR3 nucleotides: TGTGCCAGCAGCTATTTCGGGGAAAACACAGATACGCAGTATTTT. It yields the protein CASSYFGENTDTQYF.

The chain combines TRBV4-1 with TRBJ1-2; no definite D call. The CDR3 sequence is 15 residues long. Looked up from germline, CDR1 is MGHRA and CDR2 is YSYEKL. The V end was cut by 0 bases, the J end by 2 bases, with 10 bases between. CDR3 nucleotide sequence: TGCGCCAGCAGCCAAGATGGGTTTCCCAACTATGGCTACACCTTC. Its protein is CASSQDGFPNYGYTF.

The V gene is TRBV9, the J gene TRBJ2-1; D remains ambiguous. The V end was cut by 0 bases, the J end by 5 bases, with 12 bases between. The CDR3 contains 15 residues. Germline values: CDR1 SGDLS, CDR2 YYNGEE. CDR3 loop: CASSVGPWADNEQFF. CDR3 in DNA: TGTGCCAGCAGCGTAGGGCCTTGGGCCGACAATGAGCAGTTCTTC.

The genes are TRBV6-6 and TRBJ1-5, with 7 bases lining up with TRBD1. Trimming removed 0 bases from V and 2 bases from J; junction bases left unmatched: 4. The germline V gene has CDR1 MNHNY and CDR2 SVGAGI (reference sequence). This CDR3 region has 16 residues. This CDR3 is CASSYSTGLGNQPQHF. The CDR3 nucleotides are TGTGCCAGCAGTTACTCGACAGGGCTGGGCAATCAGCCCCAGCATTTT.

The chain is built from TRBV11-2 and TRBJ1-4; D unclear. V was cut by 1 base and J by 8 bases, with 8 bases left in between. This CDR3 spans 13 amino acids. Germline V gives CDR1 SGHAT, CDR2 FQNNGV. The CDR3 DNA follows: TGTGCCAGCAGCTTAGGGTTCGGCGAAAAACTGTTTTTT. As protein: CASSLGFGEKLFF.

The rearrangement uses TRBV7-3 and TRBJ1-6, with D uncertain. The V end lost 5 bases, the J end lost 7 bases, and 15 bases lay between the germline ends. The CDR3 has 15 amino acids. Germline CDR1 reads SGHTA; CDR2 reads FQGTGA. The CDR3 loop reads CASSNFYTVNSPLHF. The DNA for the CDR3 is TGTGCCAGCAGCAACTTTTACACCGTAAATTCACCCCTCCACTTT.

This sequence joins TRBV2 and TRBJ2-1; no firm D call. CDR3 length: 11 residues. With 7 bases removed from V and 6 bases from J, the gap between germline ends came to 7 bases. Germline loops: CDR1 SNHLY, CDR2 FYNNEI. CDR3: CASMTSNEQFF. In nucleotides, the CDR3 is TGTGCCAGCATGACGAGCAATGAGCAGTTCTTC.

This rearrangement joins TRBV7-8 to TRBJ2-7; perhaps D is TRBD1 or TRBD2 (5 bases each). V lost 5 bases, J lost 2 bases, and 16 bases lay in between. Germline-derived CDR1 and CDR2 are SGHVS and FQNEAQ. The CDR3 is 15 amino acids. The CDR3 sequence is CASSPLRGLTYEQYF. The DNA for the CDR3 is TGTGCCAGCAGCCCCCTGAGGGGTCTTACCTACGAGCAGTACTTC.

The rearrangement uses TRBV6-1 and TRBJ1-4; D call uncertain. The CDR3 sequence is 14 residues long. Germline CDR1 and CDR2: MNHNS and SASEGT. V was cut by 7 bases and J by 3 bases, with 12 bases left in between. CDR3 protein: CASNDRHANEKLFF. As DNA, the CDR3 is TGTGCCAGCAACGACCGACACGCTAATGAAAAACTGTTTTTT.

The chain links TRBV7-6 to TRBJ1-1; perhaps TRBD1 as D (5 bases). The CDR3 extends over 15 amino acids. The V end was cut by 1 base, the J end by 1 base, with 10 bases between. In germline, CDR1 is SGHVS, CDR2 FNYEAQ. The CDR3 region has the DNA TGTGCCAGCAGCTTAGTTAGAACAGGGAACACTGAAGCTTTCTTT. As protein: CASSLVRTGNTEAFF.

The chain couples TRBV10-2 to TRBJ2-5, with D perhaps matching TRBD2 (6 bases). This CDR3 has 13 residues. Germline V CDR1 and CDR2: WSHSY, SAAADI. Trimming took 6 bases from V and 4 from J, leaving 12 bases between them. CDR3 in amino acids: CASRGGGVETQYF. The CDR3 bases are TGCGCCAGCAGGGGTGGCGGGGTAGAGACCCAGTACTTC.

This chain connects TRBV2 to TRBJ1-1; D unresolved. CDR3 length: 14 amino acids. Trimming pared 8 bases from V and 4 bases from J, leaving 17 bases between. Germline V gives CDR1 SNHLY, CDR2 FYNNEI. The chain's CDR3 is CASFSFGVSTEAFF. CDR3 DNA sequence: TGTGCCAGCTTTAGTTTTGGTGTGAGCACTGAAGCTTTCTTT.

The chain combines TRBV19 with TRBJ1-2, with TRBD1 matching 7 bases. This CDR3 is built from 14 residues. Germline V lookup: CDR1 LNHDA, CDR2 SQIVND (reference sequence). Losses at the gene ends were 6 bases for V and 4 bases for J; bases not matched to a gene: 8. CDR3 in amino acids: CASSPDRAPYGYTF. Here the CDR3 DNA reads TGTGCCAGTAGCCCCGACAGGGCGCCCTATGGCTACACCTTC.

The genes are TRBV7-9 and TRBJ2-5; TRBD2 aligns across 7 bases. This CDR3 spans 14 amino acids. Germline V gene lookup returns CDR1 SEHNR and CDR2 FQNEAQ (reference sequence). The V gene end was trimmed by 2 bases and the J gene end by 3 bases; junction bases not matched to a gene: 3. CDR3 loop: CASSLWEGKETQYF. CDR3 DNA sequence: TGTGCCAGCAGCTTATGGGAGGGCAAAGAGACCCAGTACTTC.

V gene TRBV7-3 combines with J gene TRBJ2-7; 9 nucleotides align to TRBD1. Germline CDR1 reads SGHTA; CDR2 reads FQGTGA. The CDR3 has 15 residues. J lost 1 base, V lost 5 bases, and 6 bases had no gene match. CDR3 sequence reads: CASSKSQGASYEQYF. CDR3 DNA: TGTGCCAGCAGCAAATCACAGGGGGCTTCCTACGAGCAGTACTTC.

The chain recombines TRBV2 with TRBJ1-2; no clear D gene. In germline, CDR1 is SNHLY, CDR2 FYNNEI. The CDR3 covers 11 residues. V dropped 4 bases and J dropped 8 bases, with 8 bases sitting between them. The CDR3 protein is CASSGGIGYTF. CDR3 nucleotides: TGTGCCAGCAGTGGGGGTATCGGCTACACCTTC.

This clone was detected a few times. This sequence joins TRBV5-1 and TRBJ1-6; TRBD1 aligns across 7 bases. Germline V CDR1 and CDR2: SGHRS, YFSETQ. V lost 5 bases, J lost 6 bases, and 5 bases stayed unmatched. The CDR3 totals 14 residues. The CDR3 loop is CASSTGTANSPLHF. CDR3 bases: TGCGCCAGCAGTACCGGGACAGCTAATTCACCCCTCCACTTT.

The chain has TRBV19 and TRBJ2-2, with D hard to call. Germline assignment: CDR1 LNHDA and CDR2 SQIVND (reference sequence). This CDR3 is 13 amino acids long. V was cut by 5 bases and J by 5 bases, with 9 bases left in between. CDR3 DNA: TGTGCCAGTAGTCTCTCCCTTACCGGGGAGCTGTTTTTT. Encoded protein: CASSLSLTGELFF.

V usage is TRBV27 and J usage is TRBJ1-5, with D possibly being TRBD1 (5 bases). The germline V gene has CDR1 MNHEY and CDR2 SMNVEV (reference sequence). The CDR3 loop spans 16 amino acids. The ends were cut back, 2 bases at V and 1 base at J, with 12 bases in the middle. The CDR3 DNA is TGTGCCAGCAGTTTAATCCAGGGAGGAAGCAATCAGCCCCAGCATTTT. Its protein product is CASSLIQGGSNQPQHF.

J is TRBJ1-1 and V is TRBV7-9; D perhaps matches TRBD1 (6 bases). The ends were cut back, 1 base at V and 4 bases at J, with 19 bases in the middle. The CDR3 consists of 17 residues. Germline CDR1 SEHNR, CDR2 FQNEAQ (reference sequence). The CDR3 coding sequence is TGTGCCAGCAGCTTAGAACACCACAGGGTTGAAGCCACTGAAGCTTTCTTT. Translating gives CASSLEHHRVEATEAFF.

The chain couples TRBV2 to TRBJ1-3; TRBD1 might be the D (6 bases). V was shortened by 4 bases and J by 4 bases, with 11 bases between the two germline ends. The CDR3 has 14 amino acids. Germline CDR1 and CDR2: SNHLY and FYNNEI. CDR3 region: CASSARGGGNTIYF. The DNA for the CDR3 is TGTGCCAGCAGTGCCAGGGGCGGGGGAAACACCATATATTTT.

The chain uses TRBV2 and TRBJ2-7; 7 bases match TRBD1. Per the germline V gene, CDR1 is SNHLY and CDR2 is FYNNEI. V was pared by 1 base and J by 2 bases, with 2 bases of the junction left unmatched. The CDR3 totals 14 residues. Here the CDR3 reads CASSEGRGTYEQYF. CDR3 nucleotides: TGTGCCAGCAGTGAAGGCAGGGGGACCTACGAGCAGTACTTC.

A single count supports this clone. The chain combines TRBV27 with TRBJ2-3, with 8 bases matching TRBD1. CDR3 length: 16 amino acids. With 6 bases clipped from V and 4 bases from J, the junction kept 12 bases outside the gene matches. Germline V gene data show CDR1 as MNHEY and CDR2 as SMNVEV (reference sequence). Written as DNA, the CDR3 is TGTGCCAGCAGCCCCTCGGGCAGGGGGCCGGCAGATACGCAGTATTTT. This codes for CASSPSGRGPADTQYF.

The chain recombines TRBV7-2 with TRBJ1-1; unclear D gene. Trimming stripped 6 bases from V and 0 bases from J, with 8 bases between. This CDR3 is built from 13 residues. Germline CDR1 is SGHTA and CDR2 is FQGNSA. The chain's CDR3 is CASSPYMNTEAFF. In DNA form, the CDR3 reads TGTGCCAGCAGTCCATACATGAACACTGAAGCTTTCTTT.

The genes are TRBV2 and TRBJ2-2, with TRBD2 matching over 8 bases. The CDR3 covers 15 residues. The V gene end was trimmed by 6 bases and the J gene end by 5 bases; junction bases not matched to a gene: 8. Germline V gene data show CDR1 as SNHLY and CDR2 as FYNNEI. DNA of the CDR3: TGTGCCAGCAGGGTCAGCGGGGGAGGAACCGGGGAGCTGTTTTTT. Translating it yields CASRVSGGGTGELFF.